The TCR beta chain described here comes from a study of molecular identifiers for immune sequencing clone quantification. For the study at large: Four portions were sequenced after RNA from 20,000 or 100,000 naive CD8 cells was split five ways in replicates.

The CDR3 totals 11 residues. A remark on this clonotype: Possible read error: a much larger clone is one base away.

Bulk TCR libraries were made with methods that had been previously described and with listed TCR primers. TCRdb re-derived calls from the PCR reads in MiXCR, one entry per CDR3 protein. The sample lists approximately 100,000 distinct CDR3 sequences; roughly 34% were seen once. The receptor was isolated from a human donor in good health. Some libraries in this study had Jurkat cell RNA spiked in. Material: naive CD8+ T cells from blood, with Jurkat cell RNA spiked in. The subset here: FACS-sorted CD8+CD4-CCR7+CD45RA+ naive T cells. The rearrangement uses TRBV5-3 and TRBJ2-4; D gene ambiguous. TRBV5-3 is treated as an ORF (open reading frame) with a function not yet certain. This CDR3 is CASSSPNIQYF. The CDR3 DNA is TGTGCCAGCAGCTCCCCGAACATTCAGTACTTC.